This T cell receptor (beta chain) came from a study of T-cell memory formation after mild COVID-19. As for the study in general: Each donor largely had its own TCR clusters.

Notes on the study in general: Clones contracting over day 15 to 85 were CD4/CD8 balanced, with later expanders leaning CD4+. Proof of SARS-CoV-2 specificity was absent for the second-wave clones that crested on day 37.

The sample holds a few counts of this clonotype. Its cognate antigen is unknown. The CDR3 length is 15 residues. Germline V gives CDR1 MNHEY, CDR2 SMNVEV (reference sequence). V was cut by 5 bases and J by 0 bases, with 14 bases left in between. TCRdb redid the calling of the 5' RACE reads with MiXCR, one entry per CDR3 protein. The table records a few hundred thousand distinct CDR3 sequences, roughly 15% of them present only once. This TCR derives from a young man who had mild COVID-19 (a few samples of this study predate the infection). Cell type and time point are not known. The rearrangement links TRBV27 to TRBJ2-7; D possibly matches TRBD1 or TRBD2 (5 bases each). Sequencing was carried out using PBMCs or a T cell subset sorted from them (not recorded which). The CDR3 is CASSLGRGSSYEQYF. DNA for the CDR3: TGTGCCAGCAGTCTGGGACGAGGGAGCTCCTACGAGCAGTACTTC.